The clone carrying this T cell receptor (beta chain) was observed a single time. The antigen is undetermined. Germline V lookup: CDR1 SGHDT, CDR2 YYEEEE. This CDR3 has 14 residues. Trimming at V came to 2 bases and at J to 2 bases, leaving 3 bases not matched to a gene. The sample belongs to a study of cytomegalovirus exposure and HLA in healthy donors. Study-level results: Usually a TCR sequence was rare, but some public TCRs were found in many donors. A missense variant in DCLRE1C was later tied to TCR beta V- and J-gene trimming. A few chains linked to CMV were shown in vitro to be specific for CMV antigens.

Amplification used 60 Vbeta primers and 13 Jbeta primers. Libraries were prepared by immunoSEQ multiplex PCR; TCRdb keeps only in-frame clonotypes and omits some of them. The table has about 160,000 clones, roughly four fifths seen once. This receptor was taken from a woman aged 18 to 35 in good health and CMV-seronegative. The sample consisted of PBMCs. The V gene is TRBV5-6, the J gene TRBJ1-2; TRBD1 matches at 7 bases. CDR3 bases: TGTGCCAGCAGCTTCCGGACAGGCAACTATGGCTACACCTTC. As protein: CASSFRTGNYGYTF.